The clone carrying this T cell receptor (beta chain) was seen a single time. The antigen remains unidentified. The sample is drawn from a study of T cell responses to AZD1222 COVID-19 vaccine. General study points: Most donors were white British, females outnumbered males, and clonal diversity was possibly underestimated. Of spike-specific TCRs, nearly half reportedly target regions left unmutated in variants.

Germline CDR1 and CDR2: MNHEY and SMNVEV (reference sequence). V dropped 5 bases and J dropped 1; count of bases not matched to a gene: 6. There are 15 residues in the CDR3. Data came from immunoSEQ multiplex PCR; TCRdb stores just in-frame clones and leaves some out. This table has tens of thousands of clones, 85% appearing once. The genes are TRBV27 and TRBJ1-1; 8 nucleotides match TRBD1. This receptor was taken from an adult in good health. Sequenced material: peripheral blood, taken on day 0 of AZD1222 vaccination. The CDR3 DNA reads as TGTGCCAGCAGTCAACAGGGGGTAAGGAACACTGAAGCTTTCTTT. Its protein product is CASSQQGVRNTEAFF.